This TCR beta chain is from a study of blood T cell repertoires in COVID-19. The overall study: Material from acute and convalescent COVID-19 was sourced from the United States, Italy and Spain. Nucleic acid was either cDNA or gDNA, and it came from T cells, B-cell-depleted T cells, or PBMCs.

Original analysis: Amplification with reference gene primers provided the estimates of nucleated cell counts. TCRdb keeps only in-frame clones here, not all; method: immunoSEQ multiplex PCR. Clonal size and the V and J genes are those of that table, whereas D and trimming came from the DNA. The sample contains over 100,000 clones, approximately 87% of which appear only once. V lost 5 bases, J lost 3 bases, and 0 bases stayed unmatched. Germline assignment: CDR1 SGDLS and CDR2 YYNGEE. This CDR3 spans 12 amino acids. Input material: peripheral blood. The TCR comes from a man aged 45-65 years with acute or convalescent COVID-19. The chain couples TRBV9 to TRBJ2-5, with 8 bases lining up with TRBD2. DNA for the CDR3: TGTGCCAGCAGTAGCGGGGAAGAGACCCAGTACTTC. Amino acids: CASSSGEETQYF. Supplemented by reference TRBV9 and TRBJ2-5, the full variable domain reads DSGVTQTPKHLITATGQRVTLRCSPRSGDLSVYWYQQSLDQGLQFLIQYYNGEERAKGNILERFSAQQFPDLHSELNLSSLELGDSALYFCASSSGEETQYFGPGTRLLVL.